This TCR beta chain emerged from a study of T-cell reconstitution after alpha-beta-depleted transplantation in children. The CDR3 contains 15 residues. Germline V CDR1 and CDR2: ENHRY, SYGVKD. With V trimmed by 3 bases and J by 2 bases, 4 bases remained unmatched. This clonotype was seen only a few times. Using unique molecular identifiers, the investigators prepared the TCRbeta library. From the PCR reads, TCRdb called clonotypes with MiXCR, one entry per CDR3 protein. The sample holds under 450,000 distinct CDR3 sequences, 13% seen once. The specimen comprised PBMCs, sampled from the stem cell graft. The TCR comes from a human donor who donated a stem cell graft to a child with Fanconi anemia. The genes are TRBV10-3 and TRBJ2-3, with 8 bases lining up with TRBD2. CDR3 protein: CAISDSGGVTDTQYF. The CDR3 nucleotides read TGTGCCATCAGTGACAGCGGGGGAGTCACAGATACGCAGTATTTT.